A selection of T cell receptor beta chains follows, all from one sample in a study of vaccination and CD4 T cells after COVID-19. TCRdb called the PCR reads again in MiXCR, with one record for every CDR3 protein. The sample holds approximately 20,000 distinct CDR3 sequences, around 46% seen once. For these TCRs, the target antigens are not known. The sequencing used CD4+ T cells from blood, cultured in vitro, collected after SARS-CoV-2 vaccination. Receptor source: a human donor who had recovered from COVID-19. CDR3s include the opening cysteine and the closing phenylalanine or tryptophan. Fields, in order: D gene, V gene, clone size, J gene, CDR3 DNA, CDR3 protein. A D gene is named only where the DNA matches it firmly. Rows may omit the clone size; those that give it use once, few, many or a size class.

D gene: .
V gene: TRBV27
clone size: .
J gene: TRBJ1-1
CDR3 DNA: TGTGCCAGCAGTCGCAGGACAGAGAACACTGAAGCTTTCTTT
CDR3 protein: CASSRRTENTEAFF

D gene: .
V gene: TRBV6-5
clone size: .
J gene: TRBJ1-6
CDR3 DNA: TGTGCCAGCAGTTACACATTAGACTCACCCCTCCACTTT
CDR3 protein: CASSYTLDSPLHF

D gene: TRBD1
V gene: TRBV6-5
clone size: few
J gene: TRBJ1-2
CDR3 DNA: TGTGCCAGCAGTTACGGTGGACAGGGGAACTATGGCTGCACCTTC
CDR3 protein: CASSYGGQGNYGCTF

D gene: .
V gene: TRBV20-1
clone size: .
J gene: TRBJ2-7
CDR3 DNA: TGCAGTACCTCCTCGGGGCCGAGCTCCTACGAGCAGTACTTC
CDR3 protein: CSTSSGPSSYEQYF

D gene: TRBD1
V gene: TRBV7-8
clone size: few
J gene: TRBJ1-6
CDR3 DNA: TGTGCCAGCAGCTTGAGGGTCGGACAGGTTAATTCACCCCTCCACTTT
CDR3 protein: CASSLRVGQVNSPLHF

D gene: TRBD2
V gene: TRBV7-2
clone size: .
J gene: TRBJ2-2
CDR3 DNA: TGTGCCAGTAGGGTACGGGGGGTCACGAACACCGGGGAGCTGTTTTTT
CDR3 protein: CASRVRGVTNTGELFF

D gene: .
V gene: TRBV10-3
clone size: .
J gene: TRBJ1-1
CDR3 DNA: TGTGCCATCAGTGCCTCAGAGGGCACTGATGCTTTCTTT
CDR3 protein: CAISASEGTDAFF

D gene: .
V gene: TRBV27
clone size: .
J gene: TRBJ2-7
CDR3 DNA: TGTGCCAGCAGTTTATCGCTCCTAGCATCCTACGAGCAGTACTTC
CDR3 protein: CASSLSLLASYEQYF

D gene: TRBD2
V gene: TRBV7-9
clone size: .
J gene: TRBJ2-7
CDR3 DNA: TGTGCCAGCAGCAGGACTAGCGGGAAGAGCTCCTACGAGCAGTACTTC
CDR3 protein: CASSRTSGKSSYEQYF

D gene: .
V gene: TRBV20-1
clone size: .
J gene: TRBJ1-2
CDR3 DNA: TGCAGTGCCGTCAGCAGGGTCTATGGCTACACCTTC
CDR3 protein: CSAVSRVYGYTF

D gene: .
V gene: TRBV20-1
clone size: .
J gene: TRBJ1-5
CDR3 DNA: TGCAGTGCCGATGGGGGTATTAGCAATCAGCCCCAGCATTTT
CDR3 protein: CSADGGISNQPQHF

D gene: .
V gene: TRBV10-1
clone size: .
J gene: TRBJ2-7
CDR3 DNA: TGCGCCGCGGCAGGCCAGTACTTC
CDR3 protein: CAAAGQYF

D gene: TRBD2
V gene: TRBV7-9
clone size: .
J gene: TRBJ2-3
CDR3 DNA: TGTGCCAGCAGCTTGACTAGCGGGAGTTTTGGAGGGGATACGCAGTATTTT
CDR3 protein: CASSLTSGSFGGDTQYF

D gene: TRBD2
V gene: TRBV20-1
clone size: .
J gene: TRBJ2-1
CDR3 DNA: TGCAGTGCTAGAGATAATCTCCGGGGGGGAGAGCAGTTCTTC
CDR3 protein: CSARDNLRGGEQFF

D gene: .
V gene: TRBV11-2
clone size: .
J gene: TRBJ2-3
CDR3 DNA: TGTGCCAGCAGCTTAGACCCCCCAGATACGCAGTATTTT
CDR3 protein: CASSLDPPDTQYF

D gene: .
V gene: TRBV28
clone size: .
J gene: TRBJ1-1
CDR3 DNA: TGTGCCAGCAGTTTATCAGGGAAACTAAAAACAGCTTTCTTT
CDR3 protein: CASSLSGKLKTAFF

D gene: .
V gene: TRBV7-6
clone size: few
J gene: TRBJ2-7
CDR3 DNA: TGTGCCAGCAGCTTAGCGCATGGGGATTACTACGAGCAGTACTTC
CDR3 protein: CASSLAHGDYYEQYF

D gene: .
V gene: TRBV6-1
clone size: few
J gene: TRBJ1-5
CDR3 DNA: TGTGCCAGCAGTGAAGTTCGTCCATCCTGGGGGAATCAGCCCCAGCATTTT
CDR3 protein: CASSEVRPSWGNQPQHF

D gene: .
V gene: TRBV7-9
clone size: .
J gene: TRBJ2-7
CDR3 DNA: TGTGCCAGCAGCCCCGGCGGAGTTTTAGACGAGCAGTACTTC
CDR3 protein: CASSPGGVLDEQYF

D gene: TRBD2
V gene: TRBV6-1
clone size: .
J gene: TRBJ2-1
CDR3 DNA: TGTGCCAGCAGTGGACTAGCGGGGGGGTACAATGAGCAGTTCTTC
CDR3 protein: CASSGLAGGYNEQFF

D gene: TRBD2
V gene: TRBV11-2
clone size: .
J gene: TRBJ2-1
CDR3 DNA: TGTGCCAGCAGCGCCCATGGGGGGACTAGCGAGAATCAGTTCTTC
CDR3 protein: CASSAHGGTSENQFF

D gene: .
V gene: TRBV28
clone size: .
J gene: TRBJ2-2
CDR3 DNA: TGTGCCAGCAGTTTACGGGAAAGGGGCGCACACGGGGAGCTGTTTTTT
CDR3 protein: CASSLRERGAHGELFF

D gene: .
V gene: TRBV6-5
clone size: .
J gene: TRBJ2-5
CDR3 DNA: TGTGCCAGCAGTTACTCAAGGGTTCGGGAGACCCAGTACTTC
CDR3 protein: CASSYSRVRETQYF

D gene: .
V gene: TRBV7-2
clone size: few
J gene: TRBJ1-5
CDR3 DNA: TGTGCCAGCAGCCCACACCCCCGGGGGCAGCCCCAGCATTTT
CDR3 protein: CASSPHPRGQPQHF

D gene: .
V gene: TRBV20-1
clone size: once
J gene: TRBJ2-7
CDR3 DNA: TGCAGTGCCACAGGGGAGGGGGAGCAGTACTTC
CDR3 protein: CSATGEGEQYF

D gene: .
V gene: TRBV5-6
clone size: .
J gene: TRBJ1-2
CDR3 DNA: TGTGCCAGCAGCGAGGACAGCTGTGGCTACACCTTC
CDR3 protein: CASSEDSCGYTF

D gene: TRBD1
V gene: TRBV7-3
clone size: .
J gene: TRBJ1-1
CDR3 DNA: TGTGCCAGCAGCTTAGCCGTTGTCAGGGGGCGCCCAGCTGAAGCTTTCTTT
CDR3 protein: CASSLAVVRGRPAEAFF

D gene: .
V gene: TRBV6-1
clone size: few
J gene: TRBJ1-2
CDR3 DNA: TGTGCCAGCAGTGAAACGGCAGGGAGAGGCTATGGCTACACCTTC
CDR3 protein: CASSETAGRGYGYTF

D gene: .
V gene: TRBV19
clone size: few
J gene: TRBJ1-2
CDR3 DNA: TGTGCCAGTAGCCCTCGACACTATGGCTACACCTTC
CDR3 protein: CASSPRHYGYTF

D gene: TRBD2
V gene: TRBV6-5
clone size: .
J gene: TRBJ2-5
CDR3 DNA: TGTGCCAGCAGTTACTCGAGGGTCCGTCAGCGGGGGAACCAAGAGACCCAGTACTTC
CDR3 protein: CASSYSRVRQRGNQETQYF

D gene: TRBD2
V gene: TRBV6-1
clone size: .
J gene: TRBJ2-1
CDR3 DNA: TGTACCAGCGGGGGACTAGGAAGGGGTGAGCAGTTCTTC
CDR3 protein: CTSGGLGRGEQFF

D gene: .
V gene: TRBV7-6
clone size: .
J gene: TRBJ1-2
CDR3 DNA: TGTGCCAGCAGTTCGATTCAGGCGCTATTCCCCTATGGCTACACCTTC
CDR3 protein: CASSSIQALFPYGYTF

D gene: TRBD1
V gene: TRBV6-1
clone size: .
J gene: TRBJ1-3
CDR3 DNA: TGTGCCAGCAGTGTGATACAGGGGGCATCTGGAAACACCATATATTTT
CDR3 protein: CASSVIQGASGNTIYF

D gene: .
V gene: TRBV20-1
clone size: few
J gene: TRBJ1-1
CDR3 DNA: TGCAGTGCTGGACATTTGAACACTGAAGCTTTCTTT
CDR3 protein: CSAGHLNTEAFF

D gene: .
V gene: TRBV20-1
clone size: .
J gene: TRBJ1-2
CDR3 DNA: TGCAGTGCTAGAGACAGGGGCTATGGCTACACCTTC
CDR3 protein: CSARDRGYGYTF

D gene: TRBD2
V gene: TRBV28
clone size: few
J gene: TRBJ2-5
CDR3 DNA: TGTGCCAGCAGTTCACCGCACCTAGCGGGGATACCAATCCAGTACTTC
CDR3 protein: CASSSPHLAGIPIQYF

D gene: .
V gene: TRBV19
clone size: .
J gene: TRBJ2-7
CDR3 DNA: TGTGCCAGTAGTACCCCTATCGGGGACGCAACCTACGAGCAGTACTTC
CDR3 protein: CASSTPIGDATYEQYF

D gene: .
V gene: TRBV6-2/TRBV6-3
clone size: .
J gene: TRBJ1-2
CDR3 DNA: TGTGCCAGCAGTCTCCTACAGCGGGCGTTCTATGGCTACACCTTC
CDR3 protein: CASSLLQRAFYGYTF

D gene: .
V gene: TRBV7-2
clone size: few
J gene: TRBJ1-2
CDR3 DNA: TGTGCCAGCAGCTTGGGGGCCGGGAGGGGCTACACCTTC
CDR3 protein: CASSLGAGRGYTF

D gene: TRBD1
V gene: TRBV20-1
clone size: .
J gene: TRBJ1-1
CDR3 DNA: TGCAGTGCTAGGGGGGAACAGGGGAAGGACACTGAAGCTTTCTTT
CDR3 protein: CSARGEQGKDTEAFF

D gene: .
V gene: TRBV6-1
clone size: few
J gene: TRBJ2-5
CDR3 DNA: TGTGCCAGCAGTCTCAACAGGGCACAAGAGACCCAGTACTTC
CDR3 protein: CASSLNRAQETQYF

D gene: .
V gene: TRBV7-9
clone size: .
J gene: TRBJ2-5
CDR3 DNA: TGTGCCAGCAGCTTAGGCGTTACAGACAGCGAGACCCAGTACTTC
CDR3 protein: CASSLGVTDSETQYF